These T cell receptor beta chains were read from a single sample in a study of cytomegalovirus exposure and HLA in healthy donors. Libraries were prepared by immunoSEQ multiplex PCR; TCRdb keeps only in-frame clonotypes and omits some of them. The profile covers some 200,000 clones, with 12% appearing a single time and 7.8% taken by the ten largest. Material for sequencing was PBMCs. These receptors were collected from a man aged 45-60 years in good health and CMV-seropositive. The CDR3 runs from the conserved cysteine through the conserved F or W. The order of the fields is clone size, J gene, D gene, V gene, CDR3 DNA, CDR3 protein. The D gene is left open where the match is weak. Some rows have no size entry. The others give once, few or many, or a class for an expanded clone.

clone size: few; J gene: TRBJ2-1; D gene: TRBD2; V gene: TRBV10-2; CDR3 DNA: TGCGCCAGCAGGAAAGCGGGGGGGACCTACAATGAGCAGTTCTTC; CDR3 protein: CASRKAGGTYNEQFF
clone size: few; J gene: TRBJ1-2; D gene: TRBD1; V gene: TRBV4-1; CDR3 DNA: TGCGCCAGCAGGTCGACCTCACAGGGGAATTACTATGGCTACACCTTC; CDR3 protein: CASRSTSQGNYYGYTF
clone size: few; J gene: TRBJ1-5; D gene: -; V gene: TRBV6-1; CDR3 DNA: TGTGCCAGCAGAACAACAGGATCCAATCAGCCCCAGCATTTT; CDR3 protein: CASRTTGSNQPQHF
clone size: -; J gene: TRBJ2-7; D gene: TRBD1; V gene: TRBV11-2; CDR3 DNA: TGTGCCAGCAGCCGGGACAGGGTGGGGCAGTACTTC; CDR3 protein: CASSRDRVGQYF
clone size: -; J gene: TRBJ1-2; D gene: TRBD1; V gene: TRBV9; CDR3 DNA: TGTGCCAGCAGCGTAGGACAGGGGGCGTATGGCTACACCTTC; CDR3 protein: CASSVGQGAYGYTF
clone size: few; J gene: TRBJ1-1; D gene: -; V gene: TRBV4-2; CDR3 DNA: TGTGCCAGCAGCCAAGATGTCGGGGGGAGGGGTAACACTGAAGCTTTCTTT; CDR3 protein: CASSQDVGGRGNTEAFF
clone size: few; J gene: TRBJ2-5; D gene: TRBD1; V gene: TRBV5-6; CDR3 DNA: TGTGCCAGCAGCTTCGCGACAGGGAGAGAGACCCAGTACTTC; CDR3 protein: CASSFATGRETQYF
clone size: few; J gene: TRBJ2-5; D gene: TRBD2; V gene: TRBV5-4; CDR3 DNA: TGTGCCAGCAGCTTCGGGACTAGCGGGGTGAGAGAGACCCAGTACTTC; CDR3 protein: CASSFGTSGVRETQYF
clone size: -; J gene: TRBJ1-5; D gene: TRBD1; V gene: TRBV2; CDR3 DNA: TGTGCCAGCAAACAGGGGGAAAATCAGCCCCAGCATTTT; CDR3 protein: CASKQGENQPQHF
clone size: -; J gene: TRBJ2-5; D gene: TRBD2; V gene: TRBV6-5; CDR3 DNA: TGTGCCAGCACCCCGGCGGGGGTTGAGACCCAGTACTTC; CDR3 protein: CASTPAGVETQYF
clone size: few; J gene: TRBJ2-3; D gene: -; V gene: TRBV5-1; CDR3 DNA: TGCGCCAGCAGCTTGGGAGTTAATCAAGGCACAGATACGCAGTATTTT; CDR3 protein: CASSLGVNQGTDTQYF
clone size: -; J gene: TRBJ1-1; D gene: -; V gene: TRBV4-2; CDR3 DNA: TGTGCCAGCAGCCAAGATACCCGCGGGAACACTGAAGCTTTCTTT; CDR3 protein: CASSQDTRGNTEAFF